The clone carrying this T cell receptor (beta chain) is a singleton in its sample. Its antigen is unidentified. The data originate from a study of Ad26.COV2.S vaccination and SARS-CoV-2 variants. General study points: CD8+ and CD4+ T cells specific for spike reportedly responded with substantial breadth after vaccination.

The data were produced by immunoSEQ multiplex PCR, yet TCRdb's version contains in-frame clones alone and is incomplete. The sample lists about 680,000 clones; about 90% were seen once. Treatment defined: some 19 received Ad26.COV2.S at low or high dose, single or two shots; about five received placebo; per-sample allocation not given. After the first vaccine or placebo injection, samples were drawn on day 63. The germline V gene has CDR1 LNHDA and CDR2 SQIVND (reference sequence). The CDR3 totals 16 residues. Deletions cut 6 bases from V and 0 bases from J, with 12 bases between. This material consisted of peripheral blood, taken in a trial of Ad26.COV2.S vaccine versus placebo. The sequence was collected from a person aged 18 to 59 who received the Ad26.COV2.S COVID-19 vaccine or a placebo. The chain recombines TRBV19 with TRBJ1-6; D unclear. The CDR3: CASRGSRSSYNSPLHF. CDR3 sequence (DNA): TGTGCCAGTAGGGGCTCGCGGAGCTCCTATAATTCACCCCTCCACTTT.